These 19 T cell receptor beta chains were sequenced from one sample in a study of T cell responses to AZD1222 COVID-19 vaccine. Assay used: immunoSEQ multiplex PCR; TCRdb lists only in-frame clones, some missing. The sample carries 66,000 or so clones, about four fifths recorded once. The sequenced sample was peripheral blood, obtained on day 0 of MenACWY control vaccination. The receptors stem from an adult in good health.

J is TRBJ1-4 and V is TRBV4-3; maybe TRBD1 (6 bases). Germline V gene data show CDR1 as LGHNA and CDR2 as YSLEER. The CDR3 loop spans 16 amino acids. V dropped 1 base and J dropped 5 bases, with 14 bases sitting between them. CDR3 sequence reads: CASSQGSRGGNEKLFF. The CDR3, as DNA: TGCGCCAGCAGCCAAGGTTCCAGGGGAGGAAATGAAAAACTGTTTTTT.

This clone turned up a few times. The chain joins TRBV6-5 to TRBJ1-2; D gene ambiguous. This CDR3 contains 15 residues. Looked up from germline, CDR1 is MNHEY and CDR2 is SVGAGI. Trimming took off 0 bases at V and 5 bases at J, with 13 bases between the two ends. CDR3 sequence (DNA): TGTGCCAGCAGTTACTCGCTCGGGAGCGAGTATGGCTACACCTTC. Its protein is CASSYSLGSEYGYTF.

The chain couples TRBV6-2 or TRBV6-3 to TRBJ2-1, with 11 bases matching TRBD2. V trimming: 0 bases; J trimming: 0 bases; junction bases outside the gene matches: 7. Germline assignment: CDR1 MNHEY and CDR2 SVGEGT. The CDR3 extends over 19 amino acids. CDR3 DNA sequence: TGTGCCAGCAGTTACTCATTGACTAGCGGGACCACCTCCTACAATGAGCAGTTCTTC. Its translation is CASSYSLTSGTTSYNEQFF.

V and J are TRBV7-2 and TRBJ2-2; D could derive from TRBD1 or TRBD2 (6 bases each). V shed 1 base and J shed 7 bases, with 19 bases lying between them. The germline CDR1 and CDR2 sequences are SGHTA and FQGNSA. This CDR3 contains 17 residues. The DNA for the CDR3 is TGTGCCAGCAGCTTAGATAGGGGGGCCCCGGGGATCGGGGAGCTGTTTTTT. Protein product: CASSLDRGAPGIGELFF.

This rearrangement joins TRBV12-3 or TRBV12-4 to TRBJ2-4; D gene unclear. V was clipped by 1 base and J by 8 bases, with 9 bases between them. The CDR3 totals 13 residues. This CDR3 is CASSLGQADIQYF. The DNA of the CDR3 is TGTGCCAGCAGTTTAGGGCAGGCAGACATTCAGTACTTC.

The chain employs TRBV19 and TRBJ1-5; D is unclear. CDR3 length equals 13 residues. The germline V and J ends were trimmed by 5 bases and 3 bases, with 8 bases remaining between them. Germline-derived CDR1 and CDR2 are LNHDA and SQIVND (reference sequence). CDR3 nucleotides: TGTGCCAGTAGTCCTGACACCAATCAGCCCCAGCATTTT. Protein: CASSPDTNQPQHF. The variable domain in full, completed from reference TRBV19 and TRBJ1-5, reads DGGITQSPKYLFRKEGQNVTLSCEQNLNHDAMYWYRQDPGQGLRLIYYSQIVNDFQKGDIAEGYSVSREKKESFPLTVTSAQKNPTAFYLCASSPDTNQPQHFGDGTRLSIL.

J is TRBJ1-4 and V is TRBV12-3 or TRBV12-4; no firm D call. The CDR3 is 13 residues long. Trimming removed 6 bases at V and 4 bases at J, with 9 bases between. The CDR3 region has the DNA TGTGCCAGCAGCCTACTCCATAATGAAAAACTGTTTTTT. It specifies CASSLLHNEKLFF.

V is TRBV30 and J is TRBJ2-4, with a tentative D call TRBD2 (7 bases). This CDR3 is 13 amino acids long. Trimming took off 6 bases at V and 9 bases at J, with 18 bases between the two ends. The V gene's germline CDR1 is GTSNPN and CDR2 SVGIG (reference sequence). The CDR3 is CACSGQGRGIQYF. CDR3 in DNA: TGTGCCTGCTCTGGGCAGGGGAGGGGCATTCAGTACTTC.

V is TRBV20-1 and J is TRBJ1-1; the match to TRBD1 covers 8 bases. Germline V lookup: CDR1 DFQATT, CDR2 SNEGSKA (reference sequence). V was clipped by 3 bases and J by 7 bases; unmatched bases: 10. The CDR3 is made up of 14 amino acids. Here the CDR3 reads CSASQGAVFGEAFF. The CDR3 DNA reads as TGCAGTGCTAGTCAGGGGGCGGTCTTTGGTGAAGCTTTCTTT.

This clone was seen just once. The rearrangement links TRBV7-9 to TRBJ1-2; 7 positions match TRBD1. Per germline, CDR1 SEHNR and CDR2 FQNEAQ (reference sequence). Losses at the gene ends were 1 base for V and 3 bases for J; bases not matched to a gene: 8. The CDR3 has 16 amino acids. Here the CDR3 DNA reads TGTGCCAGCAGCTTAGACGGAGAAGGGGGCGACTATGGCTACACCTTC. Residues: CASSLDGEGGDYGYTF. The entire variable domain, with the rest obtained from reference TRBV7-9 and TRBJ1-2, is as follows: DTGVSQNPRHKITKRGQNVTFRCDPISEHNRLYWYRQTLGQGPEFLTYFQNEAQLEKSRLLSDRFSAERPKGSFSTLEIQRTEQGDSAMYLCASSLDGEGGDYGYTFGSGTRLTVV.

The chain recombines TRBV28 with TRBJ2-1; the match to TRBD2 covers 8 bases. The CDR3 contains 16 residues. CDR1 is MDHEN and CDR2 is SYDVKM in the germline V gene. The V and J ends lost 6 bases and 9 bases, in that order; junction bases with no gene match: 16. The chain's CDR3 is CASSQVASSGRREQFF. For the CDR3, the DNA is TGTGCCAGCAGCCAAGTGGCGTCTAGCGGGCGTCGTGAGCAGTTCTTC.

V is TRBV10-3 and J is TRBJ1-1; D gene ambiguous. The V end lost 1 base, the J end lost 0 bases, and 6 bases lay between the germline ends. The CDR3 is 14 residues long. Germline lookup yields CDR1 ENHRY and CDR2 SYGVKD. CDR3 coding DNA: TGTGCCATCAGTGAGTTCGGGGTGAACACTGAAGCTTTCTTT. Protein sequence: CAISEFGVNTEAFF.

The chain employs TRBV15 and TRBJ1-2, with TRBD1 matching 9 bases. This CDR3 is built from 16 residues. CDR1 is LNHNV and CDR2 is YYDKDF in the germline V gene (reference sequence). The V and J ends lost 1 base and 2 bases, in that order; junction bases with no gene match: 5. The CDR3 here is CATSRVQGAGNYGYTF. The CDR3 nucleotides read TGTGCCACCAGCAGAGTACAGGGGGCGGGAAACTATGGCTACACCTTC.

V is TRBV14 and J is TRBJ2-5; D uncertain. Trimming took off 0 bases at V and 0 bases at J, with 8 bases between the two ends. Germline-derived CDR1 and CDR2 are SGHDN and FVKESK. The CDR3 is 15 amino acids. CDR3 loop: CASSQDGVYQETQYF. Written as DNA, the CDR3 is TGTGCCAGCAGCCAAGATGGGGTGTACCAAGAGACCCAGTACTTC.

The chain couples TRBV21-1 to TRBJ2-7; the table's D gene call, TRBD1, was not cross checked with the DNA. TRBV21-1 is a recognized pseudogene. There are 13 residues in the CDR3. The CDR3 DNA sequence: TGTGCCAGCAGTCCCCGGGACACCTACGAGCAGTACTTC. Translating it yields CASSPRDTYEQYF.

The CDR3 loop is CASSSLQGAEEKLFF. The CDR3 DNA reads as TGTGCCAGCAGTTCGTTACAGGGGGCAGAAGAAAAACTGTTTTTT. The chain links TRBV28 to TRBJ1-4, with TRBD1 identical over 9 bases. This CDR3 is built from 15 residues. The V and J ends lost 4 bases and 8 bases, in that order; junction bases with no gene match: 8. The germline gives CDR1 MDHEN, CDR2 SYDVKM.

This clone was observed once. The chain is built from TRBV6-5 and TRBJ1-1, with D possibly TRBD1 on 5 matching bases. In germline, CDR1 is MNHEY, CDR2 SVGAGI. V was shortened by 6 bases and J by 3 bases, with 11 bases between the two germline ends. This CDR3 region has 13 residues. CDR3 in amino acids: CASRPGPHTEAFF. The CDR3 nucleotides are TGTGCCAGCAGGCCGGGACCCCACACTGAAGCTTTCTTT.

The chain is built from TRBV2 and TRBJ1-4, with 7 bases matching TRBD1. Germline V gene lookup returns CDR1 SNHLY and CDR2 FYNNEI. V was pared by 4 bases and J by 10 bases, with 15 bases of the junction left unmatched. The CDR3 sequence is 16 residues long. The CDR3 protein is CASSVGGGRNEGKLFF. The CDR3 DNA follows: TGTGCCAGCAGTGTAGGGGGCGGCCGTAATGAGGGAAAACTGTTTTTT. Based on the CDR3 plus reference TRBV2 and TRBJ1-4, the full variable domain is EPEVTQTPSHQVTQMGQEVILRCVPISNHLYFYWYRQILGQKVEFLVSFYNNEISEKSEIFDDQFSVERPDGSNFTLKIRSTKLEDSAMYFCASSVGGGRNEGKLFFGSGTQLSVL.

The chain is built from TRBV14 and TRBJ1-2; no firm D call. Germline values: CDR1 SGHDN, CDR2 FVKESK. The CDR3 spans 13 residues. V was pared by 1 base and J by 2 bases, with 5 bases between. The CDR3 DNA sequence: TGTGCCAGCAGCCAAGTTGGAAACTATGGCTACACCTTC. It encodes CASSQVGNYGYTF.